This T cell receptor beta chain stems from a study of early T cells in non-severe SARS-CoV-2 infection (dated by TCRdb to about 2021). In the study overall: Because TCR sequencing relied on bulk RNA taken from unsorted whole blood, pairing of alpha and beta chains was not possible. The paper as a whole reports these results and caveats: VDJdb matching was skewed toward anti-spike CD8 responses and likely underestimated virus-specific expansions by missing private and CD4 specificities.

The germline V gene supplies CDR1 MGHRA and CDR2 YSYEKL. Trimming removed 4 bases from V and 3 bases from J, leaving 12 bases between the germline ends. The cysteine opens and the phenylalanine closes a CDR3 of 14 amino acids. Of all the DNA, just the CDR3 is kept, 42 bases in frame from base 1. Set within a cohort of healthcare workers in London, UK, this nested case-control study involved weekly PCR testing of nasopharyngeal swabs along with blood sampling. Between 23 and 31 March 2020, the week of the UK lockdown, healthcare workers were enrolled and then followed up weekly for as long as 16 weeks. Library preparation was by 5' RACE. Sequencing relied on a NextSeq 500. To correct for sequencing error and PCR bias, the TCR library protocol tagged individual cDNA molecules with unique molecular identifiers. Both TCR alpha and beta chains were sequenced, and tight co-correlation was observed between alpha and beta sequence abundances in each sample. Regarding the original processing steps: V gene, J gene and CDR3 annotation of TCR sequences was performed with Decombinator V4. Expanded TCRs were defined as changing significantly between any two time points under a Poisson model with p below 0.0001. TCR abundances were normalised to the total number of TCRs sequenced in each sample and reported as counts per million. MAIT TCRs were defined by TRAV1-2 paired with TRAJ12, TRAJ20 or TRAJ33, and iNKT TCRs by TRAV10 paired with TRAJ18. VDJdb, accessed 1 November 2021, was searched for CMV, EBV and SARS-CoV-2 annotated TCRs, excluding TCRs annotated for multiple antigens. The public reads were run again by TCRdb, first through fastp at Q25 and then through MiXCR, and only productive beta chains were kept. Rows with one shared CDR3 protein collapse into an entry with the most common genes and DNA. TCRdb's processing, not the study's, gives the V and J calls here. The table for this sample lists 55,000 to 70,000 distinct CDR3 sequences; 5.6% of them were counted only once. The ten largest clones take up roughly 7.1% of the sample.

This clonotype was detected a few times. This receptor's antigen is unknown. No much larger clone is present one base from it, and per-base qualities are unavailable. The chain employs TRBV4-1 and TRBJ2-5, with an unclear D gene assignment. This clonotype originated in an adult who was a healthcare worker with PCR-confirmed SARS-CoV-2 infection or an uninfected control (not recorded which). Sequenced: whole blood. The CDR3 protein is CASSPLGLKETQYF. At the DNA level, the sequence is TGCGCCAGCAGCCCATTGGGATTGAAAGAGACCCAGTACTTC.